This TCR beta chain stems from a study of cytomegalovirus exposure and HLA in healthy donors. The PCR had 60 Vbeta and 13 Jbeta primers. As originally analysed: Later analysis identified 80 million to 90 million unique TCR beta chains, some 10 million shared. Sequencing used immunoSEQ multiplex PCR; TCRdb keeps in-frame clones, though not all of them. V, J and clone size are taken as reported in that table, and D and trimming were inferred from the DNA itself. The table includes fewer than 80,000 clones, roughly 77% detected once. The CDR3 has 15 amino acids. Germline V lookup: CDR1 MNHEY, CDR2 SMNVEV (reference sequence). V was trimmed by 6 bases and J by 0 bases, leaving 12 bases between them.

The TCR sequence derives from a woman aged 40 to 50 in good health and CMV-seropositive. The sequenced sample was PBMCs. The chain recombines TRBV27 with TRBJ2-1; TRBD2 is a possible D gene (6 bases). The CDR3 region has the DNA TGTGCCAGCAGCTATAGCGGCTACTCCTACAATGAGCAGTTCTTC. Its translation: CASSYSGYSYNEQFF.